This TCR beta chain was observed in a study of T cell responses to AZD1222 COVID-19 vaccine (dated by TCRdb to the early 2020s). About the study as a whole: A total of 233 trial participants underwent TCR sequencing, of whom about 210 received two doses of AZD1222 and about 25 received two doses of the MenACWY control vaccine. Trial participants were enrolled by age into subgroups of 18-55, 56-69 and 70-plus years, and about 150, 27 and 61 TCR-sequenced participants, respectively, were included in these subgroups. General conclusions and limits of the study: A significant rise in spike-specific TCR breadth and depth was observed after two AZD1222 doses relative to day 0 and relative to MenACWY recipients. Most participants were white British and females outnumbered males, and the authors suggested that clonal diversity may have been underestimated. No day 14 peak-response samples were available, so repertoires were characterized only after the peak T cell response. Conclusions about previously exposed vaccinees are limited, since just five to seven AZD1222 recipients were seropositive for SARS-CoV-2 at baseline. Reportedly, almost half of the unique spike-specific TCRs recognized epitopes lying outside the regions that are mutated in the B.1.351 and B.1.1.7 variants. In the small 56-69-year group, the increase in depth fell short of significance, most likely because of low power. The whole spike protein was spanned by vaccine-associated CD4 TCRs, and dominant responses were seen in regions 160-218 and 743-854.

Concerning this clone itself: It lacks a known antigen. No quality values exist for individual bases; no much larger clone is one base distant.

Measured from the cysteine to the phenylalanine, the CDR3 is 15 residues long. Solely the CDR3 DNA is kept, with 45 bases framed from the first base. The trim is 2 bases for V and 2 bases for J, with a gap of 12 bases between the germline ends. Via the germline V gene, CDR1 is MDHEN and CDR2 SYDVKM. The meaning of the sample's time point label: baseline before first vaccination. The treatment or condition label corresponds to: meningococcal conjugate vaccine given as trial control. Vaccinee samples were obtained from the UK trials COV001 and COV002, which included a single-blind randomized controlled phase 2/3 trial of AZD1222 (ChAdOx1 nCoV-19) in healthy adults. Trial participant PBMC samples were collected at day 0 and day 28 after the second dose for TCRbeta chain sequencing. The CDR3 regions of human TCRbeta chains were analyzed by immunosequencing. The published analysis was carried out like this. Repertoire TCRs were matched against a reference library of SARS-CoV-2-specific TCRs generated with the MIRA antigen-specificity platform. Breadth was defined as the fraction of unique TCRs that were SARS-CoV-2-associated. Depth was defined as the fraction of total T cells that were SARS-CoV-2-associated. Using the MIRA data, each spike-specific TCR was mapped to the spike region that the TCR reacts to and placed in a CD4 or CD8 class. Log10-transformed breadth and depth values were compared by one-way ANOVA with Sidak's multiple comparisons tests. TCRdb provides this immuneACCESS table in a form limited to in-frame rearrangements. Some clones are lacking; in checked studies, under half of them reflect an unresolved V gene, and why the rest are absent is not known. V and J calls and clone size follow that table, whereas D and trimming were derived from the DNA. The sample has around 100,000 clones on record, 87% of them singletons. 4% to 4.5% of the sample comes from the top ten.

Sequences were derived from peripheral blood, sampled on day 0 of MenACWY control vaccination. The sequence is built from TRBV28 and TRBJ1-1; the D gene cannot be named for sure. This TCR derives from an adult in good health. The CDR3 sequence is CASSLPLWGNTEAFF. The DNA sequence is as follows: TGTGCCAGCAGTTTACCCCTGTGGGGTAACACTGAAGCTTTCTTT. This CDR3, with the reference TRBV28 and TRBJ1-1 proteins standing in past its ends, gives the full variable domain DVKVTQSSRYLVKRTGEKVFLECVQDMDHENMFWYRQDPGLGLRLIYFSYDVKMKEKGDIPEGYSVSREKKERFSLILESASTNQTSMYLCASSLPLWGNTEAFFGQGTRLTVV.